What follows is one T cell receptor (beta chain) and its context. Its antigen remains unknown. The CDR3 has 13 residues. V was pared by 4 bases and J by 2 bases, with 0 bases of the junction left unmatched. The V gene's germline CDR1 is SGHVS and CDR2 FQNEAQ. Naive CD45RA+ and memory CD45RA-negative subsets were split from CD4+ cells. Here immunoSEQ multiplex PCR was the method, and the copy in TCRdb shows in-frame clones only, minus some. The sample has more than 1.2 million clones, approximately 98.5% seen once; the top ten hold 0.36%. These data are taken from a study of shared clonotypes between healthy human individuals. Study background: Per donor, CD8 memory used one plate, CD8 naive used two, CD4 memory used three and CD4 naive used three.

Study results and limitations: Clonotype sharing across a handful of donors was observed for around 5% of naive CD4 clonotypes.

The sample taken for sequencing was naive CD4+ T cells sorted from blood. As for subset: CD45RA+ positively selected. The chain links TRBV7-8 to TRBJ2-5; TRBD1 agrees at 8 bases. This TCR came from a man aged 25-45 years in good health. The CDR3 is CASSWTGQETQYF. The CDR3 DNA reads as TGTGCCAGCAGCTGGACAGGGCAAGAGACCCAGTACTTC.